The 26 T cell receptor beta chains below come from one sample, sequenced in a study of T cell responses to AZD1222 COVID-19 vaccine. Sequenced by immunoSEQ multiplex PCR; TCRdb stores in-frame clones only, minus some. Counted here are approximately 200,000 clones, just over 90% occurring once; the ten biggest clones make up 3.4%. The specimen was peripheral blood, collected 28 days after the second AZD1222 dose. Receptor source: an adult who received the AZD1222 COVID-19 vaccine.

This chain joins TRBV4-1 and TRBJ1-5; D perhaps matches TRBD1 (6 bases). Trimming pared 1 base from V and 5 bases from J, leaving 21 bases between. The length of the CDR3 is 18 residues. Germline values: CDR1 MGHRA, CDR2 YSYEKL. In nucleotides, the CDR3 is TGCGCCAGCAGCCAAGTAGTTGGGCGTGGGGGGCGAGATCAGCCCCAGCATTTT. This encodes CASSQVVGRGGRDQPQHF.

The chain uses TRBV5-5 and TRBJ2-5, with D perhaps given as TRBD1 or TRBD2 (5 bases each). The length of the CDR3 is 15 residues. The V and J ends lost 4 bases and 5 bases respectively, with 18 bases between them. Germline-derived CDR1 and CDR2 are SGHKS and YYEKEE (reference sequence). DNA of the CDR3: TGTGCCAGCAGCCGTACACTGGTGGGACGGGAGACCCAGTACTTC. It specifies CASSRTLVGRETQYF.

The chain employs TRBV5-1 and TRBJ2-4; D remains ambiguous. V shed 4 bases and J shed 0 bases, with 23 bases lying between them. CDR3 length equals 19 residues. Germline loops: CDR1 SGHRS, CDR2 YFSETQ. Here the CDR3 DNA reads TGCGCCAGCAGCCTAACCCTGAGCATGGGCAAATTAGCCAAAAACATTCAGTACTTC. Amino acids: CASSLTLSMGKLAKNIQYF.

The rearrangement uses TRBV6-2 or TRBV6-3 and TRBJ2-1; D unclear. This CDR3 has 13 amino acids. CDR1 is MNHEY and CDR2 is SVGEGT in the germline V gene. V gave up 2 bases and J gave up 6 bases, with 8 bases separating them. The CDR3, as DNA: TGTGCCAGCAGTTACGATGGGATCAATGAGCAGTTCTTC. Protein product: CASSYDGINEQFF.

V usage is TRBV6-5 and J usage is TRBJ2-5; D is possibly TRBD2 (5 bases). Deletions cut 4 bases from V and 5 bases from J, with 14 bases between. The CDR3 has 14 residues. Germline CDR1 reads MNHEY; CDR2 reads SVGAGI. The CDR3 is CASSFRDGRETQYF. The CDR3 DNA reads TGTGCCAGCAGTTTCCGGGATGGCCGGGAGACCCAGTACTTC.

The gene calls are TRBV28 and TRBJ2-7, with 7 bases aligning to TRBD2. Losses at the gene ends were 3 bases for V and 0 bases for J; bases not matched to a gene: 8. This CDR3 contains 16 residues. Looked up from germline, CDR1 is MDHEN and CDR2 is SYDVKM. The CDR3 DNA reads as TGTGCCAGCAGTTTTAGGGCGGGAGAGACCTCCTACGAGCAGTACTTC. Translating gives CASSFRAGETSYEQYF.

This chain links TRBV2 with TRBJ1-5; D unresolved. This CDR3 spans 13 amino acids. The germline gives CDR1 SNHLY, CDR2 FYNNEI. V lost 4 bases, J lost 4 bases, and 8 bases lay in between. The CDR3 sequence is CASSVSQNQPQHF. CDR3 DNA sequence: TGTGCCAGCAGTGTGAGCCAGAATCAGCCCCAGCATTTT.

This chain uses TRBV19 with TRBJ1-2, with unresolved D. CDR1 is LNHDA and CDR2 is SQIVND in the germline V gene (reference sequence). V lost 2 bases and J lost 3, with 7 bases in between. The CDR3 has 13 amino acids. This CDR3 reads CASSIRVDYGYTF. CDR3 DNA: TGTGCCAGTAGTATAAGGGTAGACTATGGCTACACCTTC.

V and J are TRBV28 and TRBJ2-7; D is uncertain. Per germline, CDR1 MDHEN and CDR2 SYDVKM. V was clipped by 6 bases and J by 2 bases, with 14 bases between them. The CDR3 has 14 residues. The DNA of the CDR3 is TGTGCCAGCAGGAAAAGGGTCTATCCCTACGAGCAGTACTTC. Translating it yields CASRKRVYPYEQYF.

The V and J genes are TRBV20-1 and TRBJ1-1; D is ambiguous. CDR1 is DFQATT and CDR2 is SNEGSKA in the germline V gene (reference sequence). CDR3 length equals 15 residues. V dropped 3 bases and J dropped 0 bases, with 14 bases sitting between them. In DNA, the CDR3 is TGCAGTGCTAGTGGCTTAGGGAAGATGAACACTGAAGCTTTCTTT. Protein: CSASGLGKMNTEAFF.

This clone was picked up one time. The gene calls are TRBV28 and TRBJ2-7; D call uncertain. CDR3 length: 12 amino acids. Between the trimmed V and J ends, which lost 11 bases and 3 bases, there was a span of 14 bases. Germline CDR1 and CDR2: MDHEN and SYDVKM. The CDR3 here is CASGQMSYEQYF. Here the CDR3 DNA reads TGTGCCTCCGGGCAAATGAGCTACGAGCAGTACTTC.

The V and J genes are TRBV6-2 or TRBV6-3 and TRBJ2-7, with D perhaps matching TRBD2 (7 bases). Germline CDR1 is MNHEY and CDR2 is SVGEGT. Trimming took off 0 bases at V and 1 base at J, with 13 bases between the two ends. CDR3 length: 16 amino acids. The CDR3 here is CASSYSSGGASYEQYF. In DNA, the CDR3 is TGTGCCAGCAGTTACTCATCGGGGGGCGCTTCCTACGAGCAGTACTTC.

This CDR3 reads CASSVGRLLWNEQFF. DNA for the CDR3: TGTGCCAGCAGCGTAGGGAGGCTACTTTGGAATGAGCAGTTCTTC. The rearrangement links TRBV9 to TRBJ2-1; D may be TRBD2 (5 bases). V dropped 0 bases and J dropped 7 bases, with 14 bases sitting between them. Germline V gene lookup returns CDR1 SGDLS and CDR2 YYNGEE. The CDR3 extends over 15 amino acids. The complete variable domain, with remaining parts taken from reference TRBV9 and TRBJ2-1, reads DSGVTQTPKHLITATGQRVTLRCSPRSGDLSVYWYQQSLDQGLQFLIQYYNGEERAKGNILERFSAQQFPDLHSELNLSSLELGDSALYFCASSVGRLLWNEQFFGPGTRLTVL.

This chain joins TRBV7-2 and TRBJ2-7; D is uncertain. Germline V CDR1 and CDR2: SGHTA, FQGNSA. Trimming removed 4 bases at V and 3 bases at J, with 16 bases between. The length of the CDR3 is 15 residues. CDR3 in amino acids: CASSSLRTLSYEQYF. The CDR3 coding sequence is TGTGCCAGCAGCTCATTACGGACCCTAAGCTACGAGCAGTACTTC.

This clone came up a few times. J is TRBJ1-6 and V is TRBV5-4; 8 nucleotides line up with TRBD1. The germline gives CDR1 SGHNT, CDR2 YYREEE (reference sequence). V dropped 0 bases and J dropped 5; count of bases not matched to a gene: 4. This CDR3 comprises 16 residues. The CDR3 DNA follows: TGTGCCAGCAGCTTGGGAGGGACAGGTCATAATTCACCCCTCCACTTT. Translation gives CASSLGGTGHNSPLHF.

The chain couples TRBV27 to TRBJ1-1; TRBD1 might be the D (6 bases). The V gene's germline CDR1 is MNHEY and CDR2 SMNVEV (reference sequence). This CDR3 contains 15 residues. Trimming took 0 bases from V and 2 from J, leaving 10 bases between them. The CDR3 nucleotides read TGTGCCAGCAGTTTATCGTCGGACAGAAACACTGAAGCTTTCTTT. Its translation is CASSLSSDRNTEAFF.

The V gene is TRBV24-1, the J gene TRBJ2-1; 7 bases align to TRBD2. This CDR3 is 13 amino acids long. Germline-derived CDR1 and CDR2 are KGHDR and SFDVKD. Trimming took 5 bases from V and 8 from J; bases not matched to a gene: 5. The chain's CDR3 is CATSVGLTHEQFF. CDR3 DNA: TGTGCCACCAGTGTGGGACTAACCCATGAGCAGTTCTTC.

The rearrangement uses TRBV28 and TRBJ1-5; 7 positions agree with TRBD1. Germline assignment: CDR1 MDHEN and CDR2 SYDVKM. The CDR3 runs 17 residues. V trimming: 5 bases; J trimming: 0 bases; junction bases outside the gene matches: 10. The CDR3 DNA is TGTGCCAGCAGTGCCCCCCGACAGGGCGTTAGCAATCAGCCCCAGCATTTT. Its protein is CASSAPRQGVSNQPQHF.

This rearrangement joins TRBV3-1 (or the pseudogene TRBV3-2) to TRBJ2-4, with no clear D. There are 12 residues in the CDR3. Trimming stripped 1 base from V and 7 bases from J, with 5 bases between. Germline assignment: CDR1 LGHDT and CDR2 YNNKEL (reference sequence). CDR3 region: CASSQGLNIQYF. The DNA of the CDR3 is TGTGCCAGCAGCCAAGGACTGAACATTCAGTACTTC.

The rearrangement links TRBV4-3 to TRBJ2-1; the match to TRBD2 covers 11 bases. Germline V gene sequence: CDR1 LGHNA, CDR2 YSLEER. Germline trimming cut 1 base from V and 0 bases from J; bases unmatched to any gene: 5. The CDR3 contains 18 residues. CDR3 sequence (DNA): TGCGCCAGCAGCCAAGCTGGGACTAGCGGTTTCTCCTACAATGAGCAGTTCTTC. Translated: CASSQAGTSGFSYNEQFF.

This clone was observed once. J is TRBJ1-5 and V is TRBV24-1; D call uncertain. The CDR3 has 14 amino acids. Trimming removed 9 bases at V and 5 bases at J, with 16 bases between. Germline CDR1 is KGHDR and CDR2 is SFDVKD. CDR3 nucleotide sequence: TGTGCCACCGCCCGATTCGAGGCCGATCAGCCCCAGCATTTT. It translates to CATARFEADQPQHF.

This clone was counted a single time. The chain combines TRBV21-1 with TRBJ2-1; TRBD1, as called in the table, went unchecked against the DNA. TRBV21-1 is flagged as a pseudogene. The length of the CDR3 is 13 residues. Written as DNA, the CDR3 is TGTGCCGCTGAGGACAGAGATTCAAATGAGCAGTTCTTC. Its protein is CAAEDRDSNEQFF.

The chain links TRBV4-1 to TRBJ2-4; 10 bases line up with TRBD2. This CDR3 region has 16 residues. Trimming cost V 0 bases and J 8 bases; bases outside gene matches: 7. Germline values: CDR1 MGHRA, CDR2 YSYEKL. The CDR3 region has the DNA TGCGCCAGCAGCCAAGATCCTAGCGGGAGTTTCTACATTCAGTACTTC. Translated: CASSQDPSGSFYIQYF.

This clone appeared a single time. This chain links TRBV2 with TRBJ2-3; tentative D call: TRBD2 (5 bases). CDR1 is SNHLY and CDR2 is FYNNEI in the germline V gene. The CDR3 is made up of 12 amino acids. Between the trimmed V and J ends, which lost 6 bases and 8 bases, there was a span of 12 bases. CDR3 protein: CASSPVRVTQYF. CDR3 nucleotides: TGTGCCAGCAGCCCTGTGAGGGTTACGCAGTATTTT.

The J gene is TRBJ2-7, the V gene TRBV7-2; TRBD1 is a possible D gene (6 bases). CDR1 and CDR2 from the germline V gene are SGHTA and FQGNSA. The CDR3 is made up of 15 amino acids. Trimming removed 5 bases at V and 2 bases at J, with 16 bases between. CDR3 sequence: CASSRGAGAAYEQYF. The DNA for the CDR3 is TGTGCCAGCAGCAGAGGGGCAGGGGCGGCCTACGAGCAGTACTTC. Full variable domain (rest looked up from reference TRBV7-2 and TRBJ2-7): GAGVSQSPSNKVTEKGKDVELRCDPISGHTALYWYRQSLGQGLEFLIYFQGNSAPDKSGLPSDRFSAERTGGSVSTLTIQRTQQEDSAVYLCASSRGAGAAYEQYFGPGTRLTVT.

The J gene is TRBJ1-1, the V gene TRBV7-3; 7 nucleotides match TRBD1. Per germline, CDR1 SGHTA and CDR2 FQGTGA. The trim removed 5 bases at V and 0 bases at J, leaving 3 bases unmatched. The CDR3 loop spans 14 amino acids. The DNA for the CDR3 is TGTGCCAGCAGCGGAGGACAGGTGAACACTGAAGCTTTCTTT. Its protein product is CASSGGQVNTEAFF.